This T cell receptor beta chain was identified in a study of Ad26.COV2.S vaccination and SARS-CoV-2 variants. CDR3 length: 16 amino acids. The V gene lost 0 bases and the J gene lost 0 bases, with 9 bases spanning the gap. Germline V gene data show CDR1 as LGHNA and CDR2 as YSLEER. Assay: immunoSEQ multiplex PCR; the TCRdb copy retains only in-frame clones and omits some. The profile shows 400,000 to 450,000 clones, roughly 90% of them singletons. Indicated treatment: 19 received Ad26.COV2.S at low or high dose, single or two shots; a few received placebo; per-sample allocation not given. Samples came from day 63 after the first vaccine or placebo injection. An Ad26 vector expressing Wuhan-strain SARS-CoV-2 spike constituted the vaccine.

The clonotype originates from a person aged 18-65 years who received the Ad26.COV2.S COVID-19 vaccine or a placebo. This sequence joins TRBV4-3 and TRBJ1-3; no clear D. Sequenced here: peripheral blood, sampled in a trial of Ad26.COV2.S vaccine versus placebo. The CDR3 nucleotides read TGCGCCAGCAGCCAAGATTTCAGCTTCTCTGGAAACACCATATATTTT. The encoded protein is CASSQDFSFSGNTIYF.